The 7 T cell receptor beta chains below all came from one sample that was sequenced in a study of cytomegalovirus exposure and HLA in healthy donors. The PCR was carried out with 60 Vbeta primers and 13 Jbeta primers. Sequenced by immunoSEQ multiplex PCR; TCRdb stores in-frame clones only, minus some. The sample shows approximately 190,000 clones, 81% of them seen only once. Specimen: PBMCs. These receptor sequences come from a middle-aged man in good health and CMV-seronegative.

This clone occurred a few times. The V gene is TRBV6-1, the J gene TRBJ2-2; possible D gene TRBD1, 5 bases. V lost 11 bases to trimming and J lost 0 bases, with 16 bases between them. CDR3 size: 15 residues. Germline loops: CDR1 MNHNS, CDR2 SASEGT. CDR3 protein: CAALGQAANTGELFF. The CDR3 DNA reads TGTGCCGCACTGGGGCAGGCCGCGAACACCGGGGAGCTGTTTTTT.

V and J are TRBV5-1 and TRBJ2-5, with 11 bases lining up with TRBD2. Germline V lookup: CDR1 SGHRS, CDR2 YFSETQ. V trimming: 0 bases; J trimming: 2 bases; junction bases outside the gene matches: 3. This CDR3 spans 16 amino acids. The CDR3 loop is CASSLASGGRQETQYF. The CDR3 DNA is TGCGCCAGCAGCTTGGCTAGCGGGGGGCGACAAGAGACCCAGTACTTC.

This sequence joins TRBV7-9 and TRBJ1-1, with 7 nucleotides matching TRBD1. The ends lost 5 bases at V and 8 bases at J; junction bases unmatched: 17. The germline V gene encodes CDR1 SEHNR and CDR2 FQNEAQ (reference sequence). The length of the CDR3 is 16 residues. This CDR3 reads CASSHTGALRDREAFF. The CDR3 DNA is TGTGCCAGCAGCCACACAGGGGCCCTCCGGGACAGAGAAGCTTTCTTT.

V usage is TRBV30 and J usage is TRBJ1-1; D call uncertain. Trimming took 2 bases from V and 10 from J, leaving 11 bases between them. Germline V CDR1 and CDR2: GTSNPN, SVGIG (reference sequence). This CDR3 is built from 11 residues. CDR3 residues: CAWSLRDIAFF. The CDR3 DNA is TGTGCCTGGAGTCTACGCGACATAGCTTTCTTT.

The CDR3 bases are TGTGCCAGCAGCTTGGTGCTCGGGACTAGCGGGGGACAAGAGACCCAGTACTTC. It translates to CASSLVLGTSGGQETQYF. This chain joins TRBV5-6 and TRBJ2-5, with 14 bases that match TRBD2. V shed 0 bases and J 2 bases; nucleotides not matched to a gene: 6. There are 18 residues in the CDR3. Germline CDR1 is SGHDT and CDR2 is YYEEEE.

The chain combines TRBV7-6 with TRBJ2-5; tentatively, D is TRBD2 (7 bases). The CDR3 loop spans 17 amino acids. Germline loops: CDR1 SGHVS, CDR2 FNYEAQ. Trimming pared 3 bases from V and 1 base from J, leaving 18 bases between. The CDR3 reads CASSFEVGGRSQETQYF. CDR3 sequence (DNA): TGTGCCAGCAGCTTCGAAGTCGGGGGGCGATCCCAAGAGACCCAGTACTTC.

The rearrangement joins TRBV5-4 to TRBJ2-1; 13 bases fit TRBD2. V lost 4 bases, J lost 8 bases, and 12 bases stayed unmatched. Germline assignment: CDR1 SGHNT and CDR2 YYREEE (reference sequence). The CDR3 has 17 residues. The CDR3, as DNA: TGTGCCAGCAGCCTAGTCCCGGGACTAGCGGGACATGATGAGCAGTTCTTC. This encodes CASSLVPGLAGHDEQFF.